The 11 T cell receptor beta chains given below trace back to one sample, sequenced in a study of blood T cell repertoires in COVID-19. TCRdb's copy holds only in-frame clones and misses some; the assay was immunoSEQ multiplex PCR. There are some 140,000 clones in the sample; about 76% occur only once, and approximately 5.2% lies in the top ten. The source material was peripheral blood. The receptors derive from a woman between 65 and 79 years old with COVID-19, enrolled during active disease.

V usage is TRBV6-6 and J usage is TRBJ1-3; D is perhaps TRBD1 (5 bases). This CDR3 is 14 amino acids long. The germline CDR1 and CDR2 sequences are MNHNY and SVGAGI (reference sequence). V dropped 6 bases and J dropped 1 base, with 10 bases sitting between them. The CDR3 is CASSLGTSGNTIYF. Here the CDR3 DNA reads TGTGCCAGCAGCCTTGGGACTTCTGGAAACACCATATATTTT.

This sequence joins TRBV6-6 and TRBJ1-5; TRBD1 matches 7 bases. The germline V gene encodes CDR1 MNHNY and CDR2 SVGAGI (reference sequence). V lost 4 bases to trimming and J lost 0 bases; unmatched junction nucleotides: 3. The CDR3 has 15 residues. CDR3 sequence: CASSSGQLSNQPQHF. CDR3 bases: TGTGCCAGCAGTTCGGGACAGCTTAGCAATCAGCCCCAGCATTTT.

This chain links TRBV28 with TRBJ1-3; 8 nucleotides agree with TRBD1. V gave up 6 bases and J gave up 1 base; unmatched junction bases: 8. The CDR3 extends over 16 amino acids. Germline V gives CDR1 MDHEN, CDR2 SYDVKM. The CDR3 is CASSQPRGLSGNTIYF. For the CDR3, the DNA is TGTGCCAGCAGCCAGCCCAGGGGGCTGTCTGGAAACACCATATATTTT. Combining the CDR3 with reference TRBV28 and TRBJ1-3 gives the whole variable domain DVKVTQSSRYLVKRTGEKVFLECVQDMDHENMFWYRQDPGLGLRLIYFSYDVKMKEKGDIPEGYSVSREKKERFSLILESASTNQTSMYLCASSQPRGLSGNTIYFGEGSWLTVV.

The chain recombines TRBV5-1 with TRBJ2-1, with 13 bases identical to TRBD2. V dropped 4 bases and J dropped 6; count of bases not matched to a gene: 4. This CDR3 region has 15 residues. Germline values: CDR1 SGHRS, CDR2 YFSETQ. CDR3 in DNA: TGCGCCAGCAGCCCACTAGCGGGGGGGCTCAATGAGCAGTTCTTC. It codes for CASSPLAGGLNEQFF.

This chain joins TRBV15 and TRBJ1-3; TRBD1 is a possible D gene (6 bases). The CDR3 runs to 16 residues. CDR1 is LNHNV, CDR2 YYDKDF, per germline (reference sequence). Trimming cost V 0 bases and J 4 bases, with 13 bases left between them. The CDR3 region is CATSRDGRGAGNTIYF. As DNA, the CDR3 is TGTGCCACCAGCAGAGACGGACGGGGGGCCGGAAACACCATATATTTT.

This sequence joins TRBV6-5 and TRBJ1-5, with a tentative D call TRBD1 (5 bases). Germline CDR1 reads MNHEY; CDR2 reads SVGAGI. CDR3 length equals 15 residues. Trimming left V 0 bases short and J 11 bases short, with 17 bases between. The CDR3 DNA reads as TGTGCCAGCAGTTACTCTTGGGGCAGTATTGAGTCCCAGCATTTT. As protein: CASSYSWGSIESQHF.

This sequence joins TRBV9 and TRBJ2-3; 8 nucleotides line up with TRBD2. The CDR3 contains 15 residues. The germline V gene has CDR1 SGDLS and CDR2 YYNGEE. J gave up 4 bases and V 1 base, and 5 bases lay outside the gene matches. CDR3 amino acids: CASSVSGTSADTQYF. For the CDR3, the DNA is TGTGCCAGCAGCGTATCCGGGACTAGTGCAGATACGCAGTATTTT.

This clone has just one count. The chain is built from TRBV27 and TRBJ1-2; perhaps TRBD1 as D (6 bases). Germline assignment: CDR1 MNHEY and CDR2 SMNVEV (reference sequence). This CDR3 region has 14 residues. The V end was cut by 2 bases, the J end by 3 bases, with 10 bases between. In nucleotides, the CDR3 is TGTGCCAGCAGTTTAAAAGGGGGTCACTATGGCTACACCTTC. The encoded protein is CASSLKGGHYGYTF.

The chain recombines TRBV25-1 with TRBJ1-1, with TRBD1 as a possible D gene (5 bases). There are 13 residues in the CDR3. Germline V gene lookup returns CDR1 MGHDK and CDR2 SYGVNS. V lost 4 bases, J lost 4 bases, and 10 bases lay in between. The CDR3 sequence: CASSGGVGTEAFF. The CDR3 coding sequence is TGTGCCAGCAGTGGGGGCGTCGGCACTGAAGCTTTCTTT. Using reference TRBV25-1 and TRBJ1-1 for the parts outside the CDR3, the full variable domain is EADIYQTPRYLVIGTGKKITLECSQTMGHDKMYWYQQDPGMELHLIHYSYGVNSTEKGDLSSESTVSRIRTEHFPLTLESARPSHTSQYLCASSGGVGTEAFFGQGTRLTVV.

The table lists this clone with a count of one. The chain employs TRBV15 and TRBJ2-3, with TRBD2 as a possible D gene (7 bases). Germline V gene sequence: CDR1 LNHNV, CDR2 YYDKDF (reference sequence). V was pared by 5 bases and J by 3 bases, with 27 bases between. The CDR3 length is 19 residues. CDR3 sequence reads: CATSGGPGRAPRGTDTQYF. The CDR3 DNA sequence: TGTGCCACCAGCGGGGGACCGGGGAGGGCCCCAAGGGGGACAGATACGCAGTATTTT.

The chain joins TRBV19 to TRBJ2-3; 13 bases are a match to TRBD2. The CDR3 contains 16 residues. The V gene's germline CDR1 is LNHDA and CDR2 SQIVND (reference sequence). V shed 5 bases, J shed 3 bases, and the junction held 5 bases outside the gene matches. The CDR3 sequence is CASSGRLAGGTDTQYF. In DNA, the CDR3 is TGTGCCAGTAGTGGACGACTAGCGGGGGGAACAGATACGCAGTATTTT.